What follows are 31 T cell receptor beta chains derived from one specimen sequenced in a study of blood T cell repertoires in COVID-19. Produced via immunoSEQ multiplex PCR; TCRdb's table is partial and in-frame only. This table holds just over 150,000 clones, about four fifths found once. Sequenced sample: peripheral blood. These receptors were collected from a man in his 60s with acute or convalescent COVID-19.

This clone has only a few counts. V gene TRBV6-2 or TRBV6-3 combines with J gene TRBJ2-1; D is ambiguous. CDR3 length equals 13 residues. Deletions cut 1 base from V and 6 bases from J, with 7 bases between. Germline-derived CDR1 and CDR2 are MNHEY and SVGEGT. Here the CDR3 DNA reads TGTGCCAGCAGTTACTTGTCAGGCAATGAGCAGTTCTTC. This translates into CASSYLSGNEQFF.

This clone showed up just once. The chain joins TRBV28 to TRBJ2-3; D is possibly TRBD2 (7 bases). Germline assignment: CDR1 MDHEN and CDR2 SYDVKM. The CDR3 length is 15 residues. Between the trimmed V and J ends, which lost 3 bases and 4 bases, there was a span of 14 bases. This CDR3 reads CASSLLQGGPDTQYF. CDR3 bases: TGTGCCAGCAGTTTGTTACAGGGAGGGCCAGATACGCAGTATTTT.

CDR3 sequence: CASSPGGGYEQYF. For the CDR3, the DNA is TGTGCCAGCAGTCCAGGGGGCGGTTACGAGCAGTACTTC. This chain links TRBV28 with TRBJ2-7; 8 nucleotides agree with TRBD1. Germline CDR1 is MDHEN and CDR2 is SYDVKM. V lost 5 bases, J lost 4 bases, and 4 bases stayed unmatched. This CDR3 region has 13 residues.

The genes are TRBV5-1 and TRBJ2-1; possibly TRBD2 for D (6 bases). The CDR3 extends over 15 amino acids. Trimming cost V 4 bases and J 2 bases, with 13 bases left between them. In germline, CDR1 is SGHRS, CDR2 YFSETQ. DNA of the CDR3: TGCGCCAGCAGCCCGCGCGGGGCCGCCTACAATGAGCAGTTCTTC. The encoded protein is CASSPRGAAYNEQFF.

The V and J genes are TRBV11-1 and TRBJ2-2; TRBD1 agrees at 8 bases. The germline CDR1 and CDR2 sequences are SGHAT and FQDESV (reference sequence). CDR3 length: 15 amino acids. J was trimmed by 9 bases and V by 4 bases; bases with no gene match: 10. The CDR3: CASSSRTRTGRELFF. CDR3 nucleotides: TGTGCCAGCAGCTCGCGTACCCGGACAGGGAGGGAGCTGTTTTTT.

V gene TRBV28 combines with J gene TRBJ2-6; 12 positions match TRBD1. This CDR3 is built from 20 residues. In germline, CDR1 is MDHEN, CDR2 SYDVKM. The J segment lost 1 base and the V segment lost 5 bases, leaving 12 bases of the junction unmatched. The CDR3 nucleotides are TGTGCCAGCAGTCCACGAGGTTGGGACAGGGGGCCGTCTGGGGCCAACGTCCTGACTTTC. It translates to CASSPRGWDRGPSGANVLTF.

The chain uses TRBV4-2 and TRBJ1-6; D possibly corresponds to TRBD1 (6 bases). Germline V lookup: CDR1 LGHNA, CDR2 YNFKEQ. V was shortened by 0 bases and J by 9 bases, with 15 bases between the two germline ends. CDR3 length: 16 amino acids. As DNA, the CDR3 is TGTGCCAGCAGCCAAGACCGTGGACAGCTAGGTTCACCCCTCCACTTT. Protein: CASSQDRGQLGSPLHF.

The chain couples TRBV18 to TRBJ1-2, with 8 bases that match TRBD1. Trimming removed 4 bases from V and 4 bases from J; junction bases left unmatched: 5. Looked up from germline, CDR1 is KGHSH and CDR2 is LQKENI. The CDR3 has 14 residues. CDR3 region: CASSLGTGAYGYTF. The CDR3 DNA reads TGTGCCAGCTCACTAGGGACAGGCGCCTATGGCTACACCTTC.

The V gene is TRBV19, the J gene TRBJ1-5, with 10 bases lining up with TRBD1. Germline loops: CDR1 LNHDA, CDR2 SQIVND (reference sequence). The V and J ends lost 6 bases and 4 bases, in that order; junction bases with no gene match: 6. The CDR3 contains 15 residues. The CDR3 reads CASSGTGVSNQPQHF. The DNA for the CDR3 is TGTGCCAGTAGCGGGACAGGGGTTTCAAATCAGCCCCAGCATTTT.

The chain uses TRBV20-1 and TRBJ2-7; D gene uncertain. V lost 2 bases and J 4 bases, leaving 3 bases between the germline ends. The germline CDR1 and CDR2 sequences are DFQATT and SNEGSKA (reference sequence). CDR3 size: 10 residues. CDR3 sequence reads: CSARSYEQYF. CDR3 nucleotides: TGCAGTGCTAGATCTTACGAGCAGTACTTC.

The V call is TRBV19, the J call TRBJ2-7; 9 bases fit TRBD2. The V segment lost 6 bases and the J segment 4 bases; nucleotides outside the gene matches: 10. CDR1 and CDR2 from the germline V gene are LNHDA and SQIVND (reference sequence). This CDR3 has 15 amino acids. CDR3 nucleotide sequence: TGTGCCAGTAGGAATCTAGCGGGGCCCCCTTACGAGCAGTACTTC. It translates to CASRNLAGPPYEQYF.

The chain recombines TRBV5-1 with TRBJ2-3, with TRBD2 matching over 7 bases. The CDR3 spans 16 residues. V dropped 0 bases and J dropped 0; count of bases not matched to a gene: 4. CDR1 SGHRS and CDR2 YFSETQ come from the germline V gene. The CDR3, as DNA: TGCGCCAGCAGCTTGGCGGCTAGCGGAAGCACAGATACGCAGTATTTT. Encoded protein: CASSLAASGSTDTQYF.

V is TRBV6-2 or TRBV6-3 and J is TRBJ2-7; TRBD1 aligns across 10 bases. Germline trimming cut 2 bases from V and 5 bases from J; bases unmatched to any gene: 3. The CDR3 runs 14 residues. Germline CDR1 is MNHEY and CDR2 is SVGEGT. CDR3 nucleotide sequence: TGTGCCAGCAGTTACCGGGACAGGGGCCACGAGCAGTACTTC. Its translation: CASSYRDRGHEQYF.

The J gene is TRBJ2-7, the V gene TRBV28; TRBD1 matches at 7 bases. The V gene end was trimmed by 3 bases and the J gene end by 2 bases; junction bases not matched to a gene: 10. This CDR3 has 16 residues. CDR1 and CDR2 (germline): MDHEN, SYDVKM. This CDR3 reads CASSFKRTGPTYEQYF. DNA of the CDR3: TGTGCCAGCAGTTTTAAAAGGACAGGCCCAACCTACGAGCAGTACTTC.

The V and J genes are TRBV4-3 and TRBJ1-6, with D possibly being TRBD1 (6 bases). This CDR3 spans 16 amino acids. With 2 bases removed from V and 5 bases from J, the gap between germline ends came to 13 bases. Germline-derived CDR1 and CDR2 are LGHNA and YSLEER. The CDR3 DNA reads as TGCGCCAGCAGCCAATTGTTGGACAGAGATAATTCACCCCTCCACTTT. It encodes CASSQLLDRDNSPLHF.

The rearrangement joins TRBV4-1 to TRBJ1-2; tentative D call: TRBD1 (6 bases). The CDR3 length is 14 residues. The V end lost 5 bases, the J end lost 1 base, and 11 bases lay between the germline ends. Germline CDR1 is MGHRA and CDR2 is YSYEKL. CDR3 sequence reads: CASSYLQGNYGYTF. The CDR3 DNA follows: TGCGCCAGCAGCTACCTACAGGGTAACTATGGCTACACCTTC.

V gene TRBV11-2 combines with J gene TRBJ2-7; D is unclear. The CDR3 length is 13 residues. Trimming shortened V by 5 bases and J by 0 bases, and 8 bases separated the two germline ends. Germline V lookup: CDR1 SGHAT, CDR2 FQNNGV. The CDR3 sequence: CASSDFSSYEQYF. CDR3 coding DNA: TGTGCCAGCAGCGATTTTAGCTCCTACGAGCAGTACTTC.

CDR3 DNA sequence: TGTGCCAGCTCACCACGGGCAGCGGAAGGGGAGCAGTACTTC. This codes for CASSPRAAEGEQYF. V usage is TRBV18 and J usage is TRBJ2-7; D is perhaps TRBD2 (5 bases). Trimming shortened V by 1 base and J by 7 bases, and 14 bases separated the two germline ends. Germline values: CDR1 KGHSH, CDR2 LQKENI. CDR3 length equals 14 residues.

This clone showed up just a few times. This chain connects TRBV4-3 to TRBJ2-3, with 7 bases fitting TRBD2. CDR1 is LGHNA and CDR2 is YSLEER in the germline V gene. CDR3 size: 14 residues. V was pared by 4 bases and J by 9 bases, with 10 bases of the junction left unmatched. The CDR3 reads CASSPGLGEGTQYF. In DNA, the CDR3 is TGCGCCAGCAGCCCGGGCCTGGGGGAGGGGACGCAGTATTTT.

The J gene is TRBJ2-7, the V gene TRBV6-5, with D unresolved. Germline CDR1 reads MNHEY; CDR2 reads SVGAGI. With 7 bases removed from V and 7 bases from J, the gap between germline ends came to 17 bases. There are 13 residues in the CDR3. The CDR3 sequence is CASNRATSGEQYF. The CDR3 DNA follows: TGTGCCAGCAATCGAGCGACCTCCGGGGAGCAGTACTTC.

The chain employs TRBV14 and TRBJ2-5; 9 nucleotides match TRBD1. This CDR3 is built from 13 residues. V dropped 7 bases and J dropped 4; count of bases not matched to a gene: 4. Germline loops: CDR1 SGHDN, CDR2 FVKESK. The CDR3, as DNA: TGTGCCAGCAACATACAGGGGGCAGAGACCCAGTACTTC. This codes for CASNIQGAETQYF. Together with reference TRBV14 and TRBJ2-5, the CDR3 gives the full variable domain: EAGVTQFPSHSVIEKGQTVTLRCDPISGHDNLYWYRRVMGKEIKFLLHFVKESKQDESGMPNNRFLAERTGGTYSTLKVQPAELEDSGVYFCASNIQGAETQYFGPGTRLLVL.

The J gene is TRBJ1-6, the V gene TRBV20-1; D remains unclear. Trimming cost V 3 bases and J 0 bases, with 9 bases left between them. CDR3 length: 15 residues. Germline lookup yields CDR1 DFQATT and CDR2 SNEGSKA (reference sequence). CDR3 sequence (DNA): TGCAGTGCTAGTCTTGGGAGCTCCTATAATTCACCCCTCCACTTT. This codes for CSASLGSSYNSPLHF.

V and J are TRBV27 and TRBJ1-5; D is undetermined. CDR3 length: 14 residues. V lost 8 bases and J 0 bases, leaving 11 bases between the germline ends. Germline V lookup: CDR1 MNHEY, CDR2 SMNVEV (reference sequence). This CDR3 is CASWGGFSNQPQHF. DNA of the CDR3: TGTGCCAGCTGGGGAGGATTTAGCAATCAGCCCCAGCATTTT.

The V and J genes are TRBV11-2 and TRBJ1-3; D is undetermined. The germline V gene has CDR1 SGHAT and CDR2 FQNNGV. The CDR3 runs 14 residues. The V gene lost 7 bases and the J gene lost 0 bases, with 10 bases spanning the gap. CDR3 in DNA: TGTGCCAGCAAACAACAGAACTCTGGAAACACCATATATTTT. It yields the protein CASKQQNSGNTIYF.

This chain uses TRBV2 with TRBJ1-5, with no clear D. CDR3 size: 14 residues. Deletions cut 3 bases from V and 5 bases from J, with 11 bases between. The germline V gene encodes CDR1 SNHLY and CDR2 FYNNEI. CDR3 residues: CASSDLRFDQPQHF. The CDR3 region has the DNA TGTGCCAGCAGTGACTTGCGTTTTGATCAGCCCCAGCATTTT.

This rearrangement joins TRBV2 to TRBJ2-3, with D possibly being TRBD1 (5 bases). Trimming took 7 bases from V and 0 from J, leaving 11 bases between them. Germline-derived CDR1 and CDR2 are SNHLY and FYNNEI. The length of the CDR3 is 14 residues. CDR3 nucleotides: TGTGCCAGCAAGGGCAGGGTCAGCACAGATACGCAGTATTTT. It translates to CASKGRVSTDTQYF.

This clone was detected a few times. The chain carries TRBV4-1 and TRBJ2-7, with 10 bases that match TRBD1. The CDR3 has 16 residues. CDR1 is MGHRA, CDR2 YSYEKL, per germline. V gave up 1 base and J gave up 4 bases; unmatched junction bases: 7. CDR3 protein: CASSQVGTGAGYEQYF. As DNA, the CDR3 is TGCGCCAGCAGCCAAGTAGGGACAGGGGCCGGGTACGAGCAGTACTTC.

This chain links TRBV29-1 with TRBJ1-5, with TRBD1 as a possible D gene (6 bases). V was clipped by 0 bases and J by 0 bases, with 6 bases between them. The CDR3 covers 14 residues. Germline CDR1 is SQVTM and CDR2 is ANQGSEA. This chain's CDR3 is CSVEETGSNQPQHF. CDR3 bases: TGCAGCGTTGAAGAGACAGGTAGCAATCAGCCCCAGCATTTT.

Concerning this clone: The sample carries other DNA sequences with the same CDR3. The rearrangement joins TRBV2 to TRBJ1-5, with unresolved D. The CDR3 spans 14 residues. Germline lookup yields CDR1 SNHLY and CDR2 FYNNEI. Trimming shortened V by 6 bases and J by 1 base, and 10 bases separated the two germline ends. The CDR3 DNA sequence: TGTGCCAGCAGAACCGACGGGAGCAATCAGCCCCAGCATTTT. Translated: CASRTDGSNQPQHF. The whole variable domain, filled in from reference TRBV2 and TRBJ1-5, reads EPEVTQTPSHQVTQMGQEVILRCVPISNHLYFYWYRQILGQKVEFLVSFYNNEISEKSEIFDDQFSVERPDGSNFTLKIRSTKLEDSAMYFCASRTDGSNQPQHFGDGTRLSIL.

The V and J genes are TRBV5-5 and TRBJ1-2, with D possibly TRBD1 on 5 matching bases. The ends were cut back, 4 bases at V and 2 bases at J, with 9 bases in the middle. The CDR3 is 13 amino acids. CDR1 SGHKS and CDR2 YYEKEE come from the germline V gene (reference sequence). CDR3 residues: CASSVTGNYGYTF. The CDR3 nucleotides read TGTGCCAGCAGCGTAACAGGAAACTATGGCTACACCTTC.

The genes are TRBV2 and TRBJ2-5; 10 nucleotides agree with TRBD2. The CDR3 has 17 residues. The junction had 14 bases not matched to a gene; V was cut back by 6 bases and J by 4 bases. The V gene's germline CDR1 is SNHLY and CDR2 FYNNEI. The DNA for the CDR3 is TGTGCCAGCAGAGGCTTAGCGGGAGGTTCTAAGGCAGAGACCCAGTACTTC. Its translation: CASRGLAGGSKAETQYF.